The 27 T cell receptor beta chains presented below share a single source sample, sequenced in a study of T cell responses to AZD1222 COVID-19 vaccine. Using immunoSEQ multiplex PCR, the repertoire was profiled, and TCRdb retains in-frame clones only, with some absent. Of 70,000 to 95,000 clones detected, around 80% appear once; the ten largest clones hold roughly a fifth. The specimen comprised peripheral blood, sampled on day 0 of AZD1222 vaccination. These receptor sequences come from an adult in good health.

The CDR3 here is CANRQGYGDGYTF. The CDR3, as DNA: TGTGCCAACCGACAGGGTTACGGAGATGGCTACACCTTC. V and J are TRBV2 and TRBJ1-2, with 7 bases that match TRBD1. Germline values: CDR1 SNHLY, CDR2 FYNNEI. This CDR3 has 13 amino acids. V lost 10 bases and J lost 6; bases outside the gene matches: 11.

The chain has TRBV24-1 and TRBJ2-2, with D hard to call. The V gene's germline CDR1 is KGHDR and CDR2 SFDVKD. The germline V and J ends were trimmed by 7 bases and 6 bases, with 11 bases remaining between them. The CDR3 sequence is 13 residues long. The chain's CDR3 is CATRGWRSGELFF. The CDR3 bases are TGTGCCACCAGGGGTTGGCGCTCCGGGGAGCTGTTTTTT.

This clone was seen only a few times. This rearrangement joins TRBV5-1 to TRBJ1-2; 12 positions match TRBD1. The V gene end was trimmed by 4 bases and the J gene end by 2 bases; junction bases not matched to a gene: 0. The germline CDR1 and CDR2 sequences are SGHRS and YFSETQ. The CDR3 spans 14 residues. The CDR3 loop is CASSGTGGNYGYTF. As DNA, the CDR3 is TGCGCCAGCAGCGGGACAGGGGGCAACTATGGCTACACCTTC.

This chain uses TRBV3-1 (or the pseudogene TRBV3-2) with TRBJ2-7; no reliable D call. Trimming took off 3 bases at V and 3 bases at J, with 9 bases between the two ends. CDR1 is LGHDT, CDR2 YNNKEL, per germline (reference sequence). This CDR3 is built from 13 residues. This chain's CDR3 is CASSHDGFYEQYF. The CDR3 nucleotides are TGTGCCAGCAGCCATGACGGATTCTACGAGCAGTACTTC.

V and J are TRBV2 and TRBJ2-7, with a possible D match to TRBD1 (6 bases). V was clipped by 6 bases and J by 9 bases, with 18 bases between them. The CDR3 runs to 13 residues. From germline, CDR1 is SNHLY and CDR2 FYNNEI. Here the CDR3 DNA reads TGTGCCAGCAGGGCCCTACAGGGTGTCGGGCAGTACTTC. Translation gives CASRALQGVGQYF.

The gene calls are TRBV7-9 and TRBJ1-6; 10 bases align to TRBD1. V lost 3 bases, J lost 10 bases, and 3 bases stayed unmatched. The CDR3 spans 14 residues. CDR1 is SEHNR, CDR2 FQNEAQ, per germline (reference sequence). This CDR3 is CASSFRDRGSPLHF. The CDR3 region has the DNA TGTGCCAGCAGCTTCCGGGACAGGGGCTCACCCCTCCACTTT.

The V gene is TRBV7-4, the J gene TRBJ1-5; no definite D call. V lost 5 bases and J 2 bases, leaving 16 bases between the germline ends. Germline assignment: CDR1 SGHVT and CDR2 SQSDAQ. This CDR3 has 16 amino acids. The CDR3 loop reads CASSPRFGLGNQPQHF. The CDR3 DNA is TGTGCCAGCAGCCCTAGGTTTGGTTTGGGCAATCAGCCCCAGCATTTT. Variable domain in full (rest from reference TRBV7-4 and TRBJ1-5): GAGVSQSPRYKVAKRGRDVALRCDSISGHVTLYWYRQTLGQGSEVLTYSQSDAQRDKSGRPSGRFSAERPERSVSTLKIQRTEQGDSAVYLCASSPRFGLGNQPQHFGDGTRLSIL.

The V and J genes are TRBV3-1 (or the pseudogene TRBV3-2) and TRBJ2-7, with TRBD2 matching 7 bases. The trim removed 4 bases at V and 3 bases at J, leaving 9 bases unmatched. CDR1 and CDR2 from the germline V gene are LGHDT and YNNKEL (reference sequence). The length of the CDR3 is 15 residues. The CDR3 region is CASSPGLGGYYEQYF. DNA of the CDR3: TGTGCCAGCAGCCCCGGACTGGGGGGGTACTACGAGCAGTACTTC.

The chain links TRBV9 to TRBJ2-3, with TRBD2 matching over 13 bases. The CDR3 loop spans 16 amino acids. The V and J ends lost 3 bases and 3 bases, in that order; junction bases with no gene match: 4. CDR1 is SGDLS and CDR2 is YYNGEE in the germline V gene. CDR3 sequence reads: CASSATSGRSTDTQYF. The CDR3 DNA reads as TGTGCCAGCAGCGCGACTAGCGGGAGGTCAACAGATACGCAGTATTTT.

The chain is built from TRBV6-5 and TRBJ2-1; TRBD2 agrees at 11 bases. The CDR3 contains 15 residues. Germline CDR1 and CDR2: MNHEY and SVGAGI. Losses at the gene ends were 3 bases for V and 4 bases for J; bases not matched to a gene: 2. This CDR3 is CASSYSGGAYNEQFF. For the CDR3, the DNA is TGTGCCAGCAGTTATAGCGGGGGGGCGTACAATGAGCAGTTCTTC.

CDR3 in DNA: TGTGCCAGCAGTGAAACAGGGCCCGGAAACACCATATATTTT. Residues: CASSETGPGNTIYF. V gene TRBV6-1 combines with J gene TRBJ1-3; tentative D call: TRBD1 (6 bases). CDR1 MNHNS and CDR2 SASEGT come from the germline V gene. Trimming cost V 2 bases and J 4 bases, with 9 bases left between them. The CDR3 contains 14 residues.

By share, this clone counts as medium-sized. The chain carries TRBV6-1 and TRBJ1-2; 11 nucleotides match TRBD1. CDR3 length equals 14 residues. Germline V gene lookup returns CDR1 MNHNS and CDR2 SASEGT. V shed 2 bases, J shed 7 bases, and the junction held 3 bases outside the gene matches. CDR3 coding DNA: TGTGCCAGCAGTGAATTGGGGACAGGGGGTGGCTACACCTTC. This sequence encodes CASSELGTGGGYTF.

The chain is built from TRBV6-2 or TRBV6-3 and TRBJ1-5; 7 bases map to TRBD1. The junction had 1 base not matched to a gene; V was cut back by 0 bases and J by 5 bases. The CDR3 extends over 14 amino acids. The V gene's germline CDR1 is MNHEY and CDR2 SVGEGT. The CDR3 protein is CASSYSTGHQPQHF. The CDR3 coding sequence is TGTGCCAGCAGTTACTCGACAGGGCATCAGCCCCAGCATTTT.

Only one count was recorded for this clone. This chain joins TRBV10-3 and TRBJ2-7, with D perhaps matching TRBD1 or TRBD2 (5 bases each). Germline loops: CDR1 ENHRY, CDR2 SYGVKD. The CDR3 consists of 13 residues. Trimming took off 10 bases at V and 0 bases at J, with 13 bases between the two ends. This CDR3 is CATAGTVSYEQYF. CDR3 bases: TGTGCCACCGCCGGGACCGTCTCCTACGAGCAGTACTTC.

In DNA form, the CDR3 reads TGTGCCAGCAGCTTTCCCGGACAGGGGGTCTCTCACGAGCAGTACTTC. Protein sequence: CASSFPGQGVSHEQYF. The chain carries TRBV7-2 and TRBJ2-7, with 10 bases that match TRBD1. Germline-derived CDR1 and CDR2 are SGHTA and FQGNSA. The junction had 10 bases not matched to a gene; V was cut back by 3 bases and J by 5 bases. The CDR3 extends over 16 amino acids.

V usage is TRBV12-3 or TRBV12-4 and J usage is TRBJ2-7, with D tentatively TRBD1 (5 bases). The CDR3 covers 13 residues. V was clipped by 5 bases and J by 2 bases, with 10 bases between them. Here the CDR3 DNA reads TGTGCCAGCAGTCCGGACATTACCTACGAGCAGTACTTC. Translated: CASSPDITYEQYF.

V usage is TRBV7-9 and J usage is TRBJ2-7; either TRBD1 or TRBD2 may fit D (5 bases each). CDR1 is SEHNR and CDR2 is FQNEAQ in the germline V gene (reference sequence). Trimming stripped 5 bases from V and 6 bases from J, with 14 bases between. The CDR3 is 13 amino acids. This chain's CDR3 is CASSHGEGLEQYF. The CDR3 DNA sequence: TGTGCCAGCAGCCACGGCGAGGGGCTCGAGCAGTACTTC.

The chain employs TRBV6-1 and TRBJ1-2; D may be TRBD1 (5 bases). Germline values: CDR1 MNHNS, CDR2 SASEGT. Deletions cut 0 bases from V and 4 bases from J, with 12 bases between. This CDR3 is built from 15 residues. CDR3 nucleotides: TGTGCCAGCAGTGAAGCCCAAGGGACGGCCTATGGCTACACCTTC. Its translation is CASSEAQGTAYGYTF.

This chain connects TRBV6-5 to TRBJ1-5, with 11 bases aligning to TRBD1. V shed 6 bases, J shed 4 bases, and the junction held 5 bases outside the gene matches. Germline V gene data show CDR1 as MNHEY and CDR2 as SVGAGI. This CDR3 is built from 15 residues. CDR3 coding DNA: TGTGCCAGCAGAGCAGGGACAGGGGGAAATCAGCCCCAGCATTTT. It encodes CASRAGTGGNQPQHF.

The chain has TRBV7-9 and TRBJ2-2; tentative D call: TRBD1 (6 bases). Between the trimmed V and J ends, which lost 7 bases and 9 bases, there was a span of 30 bases. Germline V CDR1 and CDR2: SEHNR, FQNEAQ (reference sequence). CDR3 length: 18 amino acids. CDR3 sequence: CASNPGFGQTLLRWELFF. The CDR3 coding sequence is TGTGCCAGCAACCCCGGGTTTGGACAGACCCTCCTTCGCTGGGAGCTGTTTTTT.

The rearrangement joins TRBV29-1 to TRBJ1-5; D is perhaps TRBD1 (5 bases). Germline-derived CDR1 and CDR2 are SQVTM and ANQGSEA. The CDR3 covers 13 residues. Trimming shortened V by 4 bases and J by 5 bases, and 12 bases separated the two germline ends. CDR3 sequence: CSVVQGPDQPQHF. CDR3 coding DNA: TGCAGCGTTGTCCAGGGCCCCGATCAGCCCCAGCATTTT.

The rearrangement joins TRBV14 to TRBJ1-2; no clear D gene. CDR1 and CDR2 from the germline V gene are SGHDN and FVKESK. This CDR3 has 14 residues. V was clipped by 5 bases and J by 4 bases, with 14 bases between them. CDR3 region: CASSDDGLVYGYTF. The DNA for the CDR3 is TGTGCCAGCAGCGACGACGGTCTAGTCTATGGCTACACCTTC.

This chain links TRBV5-1 with TRBJ1-1; D might be TRBD1 (5 bases). The germline gives CDR1 SGHRS, CDR2 YFSETQ. The CDR3 runs 13 residues. Trimming took off 0 bases at V and 4 bases at J, with 7 bases between the two ends. CDR3 coding DNA: TGCGCCAGCAGCTTGGGGGGGATCACTGAAGCTTTCTTT. It codes for CASSLGGITEAFF.

V and J are TRBV5-4 and TRBJ2-1; 11 nucleotides match TRBD2. From germline, CDR1 is SGHNT and CDR2 YYREEE (reference sequence). The CDR3 loop spans 15 amino acids. Trimming at V came to 2 bases and at J to 9 bases, leaving 7 bases not matched to a gene. DNA of the CDR3: TGTGCCAGCAGCTTAACTAGCGGGAGTGCCAGTGAGCAGTTCTTC. This encodes CASSLTSGSASEQFF.

The V and J genes are TRBV28 and TRBJ2-1; 7 bases line up with TRBD2. The V segment lost 5 bases and the J segment 8 bases; nucleotides outside the gene matches: 3. The CDR3 length is 12 residues. The germline gives CDR1 MDHEN, CDR2 SYDVKM. The CDR3: CASSGGRDEQFF. The CDR3 DNA is TGTGCCAGCAGTGGGGGGAGGGATGAGCAGTTCTTC.

The chain carries TRBV29-1 and TRBJ1-2, with no clear D. Trimming removed 0 bases at V and 6 bases at J, with 20 bases between. Germline V gene lookup returns CDR1 SQVTM and CDR2 ANQGSEA. This CDR3 contains 16 residues. The CDR3 DNA reads TGCAGCGTTGAAGATCCACATGCGGGCCTCACGGATGGCTACACCTTC. It specifies CSVEDPHAGLTDGYTF.

The chain's CDR3 is CASGLGGQVRQPQHF. In DNA form, the CDR3 reads TGTGCTAGTGGTTTGGGCGGACAGGTTCGACAGCCCCAGCATTTT. The rearrangement links TRBV12-5 to TRBJ1-5, with 7 nucleotides matching TRBD1. The CDR3 is 15 residues long. J lost 7 bases, V lost 1 base, and 7 bases had no gene match. Germline loops: CDR1 LGHNT, CDR2 FRNRAP.